These 23 T cell receptor beta chains share one sample of origin, sequenced in a study of human T cells and chemical hapten exposure. The time point: patch test 1, 2 weeks after DPC sensitization. Specified treatment: therapeutic diphenylcyclopropenone sensitization with weekly scalp DPC. TCRdb reprocessed the RACE reads via MiXCR and lists one record per CDR3 protein. The table has some 180,000 distinct CDR3 sequences, 20% to 25% seen once. Sequenced material: whole blood, taken in connection with sensitization to the hapten diphenylcyclopropenone (DPC). These receptors originate from a woman in her fifties or sixties with alopecia areata. Some clones in this sample may be carry-over from other donors' samples.

This clonotype was seen a handful of times. The chain recombines TRBV5-1 with TRBJ1-5, with no clear D. Germline CDR1 and CDR2: SGHRS and YFSETQ. The V end was cut by 4 bases, the J end by 5 bases, with 10 bases between. The CDR3 is 13 amino acids. Here the CDR3 DNA reads TGCGCCAGCAGCGCGGGCGGGGATCAGCCCCAGCATTTT. The encoded protein is CASSAGGDQPQHF.

The V call is TRBV7-9, the J call TRBJ2-1; 8 bases match TRBD1. V lost 1 base and J lost 6; bases outside the gene matches: 5. Germline loops: CDR1 SEHNR, CDR2 FQNEAQ (reference sequence). CDR3 length: 15 amino acids. CDR3 loop: CASSLDPTGGNEQFF. DNA of the CDR3: TGTGCCAGCAGCTTAGACCCTACAGGGGGCAATGAGCAGTTCTTC.

This clonotype has only a few counts. The chain carries TRBV6-2 or TRBV6-3 and TRBJ2-1, with D possibly TRBD2 on 5 matching bases. CDR1 is MNHEY and CDR2 is SVGEGT in the germline V gene. V was trimmed by 5 bases and J by 6 bases, leaving 14 bases between them. The CDR3 covers 14 residues. CDR3 loop: CASSRILGLNEQFF. The CDR3 bases are TGTGCCAGCAGTCGAATCCTAGGACTCAATGAGCAGTTCTTC.

The V call is TRBV7-9, the J call TRBJ1-2; possible D gene TRBD1, 5 bases. The V gene's germline CDR1 is SEHNR and CDR2 FQNEAQ (reference sequence). Trimming took 5 bases from V and 6 from J, leaving 13 bases between them. This CDR3 is 13 amino acids long. CDR3 sequence reads: CASSRDVYDGYTF. CDR3 coding DNA: TGTGCCAGCAGCCGGGACGTCTATGATGGCTACACCTTC.

In its sample, this clonotype was seen a few times. The chain uses TRBV20-1 and TRBJ1-2; D uncertain. V gave up 3 bases and J gave up 2 bases, with 7 bases separating them. In germline, CDR1 is DFQATT, CDR2 SNEGSKA (reference sequence). The CDR3 spans 12 residues. The CDR3 bases are TGCAGTGCTAGTACGGGGAACTATGGCTACACCTTC. Amino acid sequence: CSASTGNYGYTF.

In this sample, this clonotype turned up a few times. The chain recombines TRBV18 with TRBJ1-2; D perhaps matches TRBD1 (6 bases). Between the trimmed V and J ends, which lost 2 bases and 7 bases, there was a span of 11 bases. The CDR3 is 13 amino acids. Per germline, CDR1 KGHSH and CDR2 LQKENI. CDR3 coding DNA: TGTGCCAGCTCACCAGGAGGGGGACGTGGCTACACCTTC. Its protein product is CASSPGGGRGYTF.

This clonotype was counted between two and nine times. The genes are TRBV9 and TRBJ2-1; D gene uncertain. CDR3 length equals 15 residues. V was cut by 6 bases and J by 4 bases, with 17 bases left in between. Germline CDR1 reads SGDLS; CDR2 reads YYNGEE. The CDR3 DNA sequence: TGTGCCAGCACCCCAAGTGGAGCTAGATACAATGAGCAGTTCTTC. Its translation: CASTPSGARYNEQFF. Together with reference TRBV9 and TRBJ2-1, the CDR3 gives the full variable domain: DSGVTQTPKHLITATGQRVTLRCSPRSGDLSVYWYQQSLDQGLQFLIQYYNGEERAKGNILERFSAQQFPDLHSELNLSSLELGDSALYFCASTPSGARYNEQFFGPGTRLTVL.

The chain uses TRBV9 and TRBJ2-3; D might be TRBD2 (6 bases). The ends were cut back, 0 bases at V and 3 bases at J, with 20 bases in the middle. The CDR3 spans 18 residues. Germline V gene sequence: CDR1 SGDLS, CDR2 YYNGEE. The CDR3 region is CASSVATGEGAGTDTQYF. CDR3 nucleotides: TGTGCCAGCAGCGTAGCTACGGGAGAGGGTGCTGGGACAGATACGCAGTATTTT.

The V gene is TRBV6-5, the J gene TRBJ2-1, with no clear D. The V gene's germline CDR1 is MNHEY and CDR2 SVGAGI. The CDR3 is 18 amino acids. Deletions cut 0 bases from V and 0 bases from J, with 15 bases between. DNA for the CDR3: TGTGCCAGCAGTTACTCGCCTCTGGGATCGAGCTCCTACAATGAGCAGTTCTTC. Protein product: CASSYSPLGSSSYNEQFF.

This clonotype has more than one count but fewer than ten. The rearrangement links TRBV11-2 to TRBJ2-1, with 14 bases matching TRBD2. CDR1 and CDR2 from the germline V gene are SGHAT and FQNNGV. This CDR3 is 15 amino acids long. Losses at the gene ends were 5 bases for V and 9 bases for J; bases not matched to a gene: 6. The chain's CDR3 is CASSPGLAGVVEQFF. The CDR3 nucleotides read TGTGCCAGCAGCCCGGGACTAGCGGGAGTGGTTGAGCAGTTCTTC.

The chain links TRBV6-2 or TRBV6-3 to TRBJ1-2; 7 bases are a match to TRBD1. V was pared by 10 bases and J by 2 bases, with 4 bases of the junction left unmatched. This CDR3 comprises 12 residues. CDR1 MNHEY and CDR2 SVGEGT come from the germline V gene. The CDR3 DNA sequence: TGTGCCATCGCGGACAGGAACTATGGCTACACCTTC. It specifies CAIADRNYGYTF.

V and J are TRBV27 and TRBJ2-1, with 9 bases matching TRBD2. The junction had 10 bases not matched to a gene; V was cut back by 5 bases and J by 5 bases. Germline V CDR1 and CDR2: MNHEY, SMNVEV (reference sequence). The CDR3 is made up of 16 amino acids. The CDR3 region is CASSPLGGRAHNEQFF. The CDR3 region has the DNA TGTGCCAGCAGTCCACTAGGCGGGAGGGCCCACAATGAGCAGTTCTTC.

This clonotype appeared many times. This sequence joins TRBV4-2 and TRBJ2-1, with TRBD1 identical over 9 bases. This CDR3 comprises 15 residues. The V and J ends lost 4 bases and 4 bases, in that order; junction bases with no gene match: 5. The germline V gene has CDR1 LGHNA and CDR2 YNFKEQ. The CDR3: CASSPADRGYNEQFF. In DNA, the CDR3 is TGTGCCAGCAGCCCCGCTGACAGGGGGTACAATGAGCAGTTCTTC.

The V and J genes are TRBV20-1 and TRBJ2-1, with TRBD2 matching 9 bases. Germline V gives CDR1 DFQATT, CDR2 SNEGSKA (reference sequence). The V segment lost 2 bases and the J segment 6 bases; nucleotides outside the gene matches: 14. The CDR3 has 17 amino acids. As DNA, the CDR3 is TGCAGTGCTAGACCAGGACTAGCGAGTACAAGAATCAATGAGCAGTTCTTC. It specifies CSARPGLASTRINEQFF.

The chain combines TRBV12-3 or TRBV12-4 with TRBJ2-6, with D perhaps TRBD1 (6 bases). The CDR3 is made up of 15 amino acids. V was cut by 6 bases and J by 4 bases, with 13 bases left in between. This CDR3 is CASSSSGVGANVLTF. The DNA of the CDR3 is TGTGCCAGCAGCTCGTCAGGGGTAGGGGCCAACGTCCTGACTTTC.

In this sample, this clonotype turned up a few times. DNA for the CDR3: TGCGCCAGCAGCTTTGGACCAGACAATGAAAAACTGTTTTTT. This sequence encodes CASSFGPDNEKLFF. The V gene is TRBV5-1, the J gene TRBJ1-4; D is unresolved. Trimming shortened V by 2 bases and J by 5 bases, and 10 bases separated the two germline ends. The CDR3 runs 14 residues. Germline V lookup: CDR1 SGHRS, CDR2 YFSETQ.

This clonotype has more than one count but fewer than ten. The CDR3 loop reads CASSLGPAGGPGETQYF. Here the CDR3 DNA reads TGCGCCAGCAGCTTGGGCCCGGCGGGAGGGCCTGGAGAGACCCAGTACTTC. V is TRBV5-1 and J is TRBJ2-5; the match to TRBD2 covers 9 bases. The CDR3 is 17 residues long. The germline V gene has CDR1 SGHRS and CDR2 YFSETQ. Trimming removed 0 bases from V and 4 bases from J; junction bases left unmatched: 10.

The rearrangement links TRBV10-3 to TRBJ1-3, with D hard to call. There are 13 residues in the CDR3. Germline CDR1 ENHRY, CDR2 SYGVKD. Deletions cut 3 bases from V and 7 bases from J, with 10 bases between. CDR3 amino acids: CAISEIQGNTIYF. CDR3 sequence (DNA): TGTGCCATCAGTGAAATACAAGGGAACACCATATATTTT.

This chain joins TRBV6-5 and TRBJ1-1; maybe TRBD1 (5 bases). Trimming stripped 2 bases from V and 4 bases from J, with 8 bases between. The CDR3 covers 13 residues. Germline lookup yields CDR1 MNHEY and CDR2 SVGAGI. The CDR3 here is CASSYQGTTEAFF. The DNA of the CDR3 is TGTGCCAGCAGTTACCAGGGAACCACTGAAGCTTTCTTT.

The gene calls are TRBV29-1 and TRBJ1-1; no clear D. V gave up 3 bases and J gave up 0 bases, with 8 bases separating them. In germline, CDR1 is SQVTM, CDR2 ANQGSEA. The CDR3 covers 13 residues. CDR3 DNA sequence: TGCAGCGTTGAGCTCAGCTTGAACACTGAAGCTTTCTTT. Its translation is CSVELSLNTEAFF.

This clonotype was counted between two and nine times. The chain employs TRBV29-1 and TRBJ2-7; the D call may be TRBD1 or TRBD2 (5 bases each). CDR1 and CDR2 from the germline V gene are SQVTM and ANQGSEA. This CDR3 contains 13 residues. The germline V and J ends were trimmed by 0 bases and 2 bases, with 8 bases remaining between them. The CDR3 nucleotides read TGCAGCGTTGAAGATCAGGGAGCCTACGAGCAGTACTTC. It yields the protein CSVEDQGAYEQYF.

The rearrangement joins TRBV29-1 to TRBJ2-1; D possibly corresponds to TRBD2 (5 bases). Germline assignment: CDR1 SQVTM and CDR2 ANQGSEA. The CDR3 runs 14 residues. V gave up 4 bases and J gave up 4 bases, with 14 bases separating them. The CDR3 nucleotides read TGCAGCGTTGTACGGCGGGCATATTACAATGAGCAGTTCTTC. Its translation: CSVVRRAYYNEQFF.

The V call is TRBV9, the J call TRBJ1-1, with no clear D. Trimming shortened V by 0 bases and J by 6 bases, and 12 bases separated the two germline ends. CDR1 and CDR2 from the germline V gene are SGDLS and YYNGEE. This CDR3 has 14 residues. The CDR3 spells CASSVARGSAEAFF. The CDR3 DNA reads as TGTGCCAGCAGCGTAGCTCGGGGTTCCGCTGAAGCTTTCTTT. The full variable domain, completed using reference TRBV9 and TRBJ1-1, is DSGVTQTPKHLITATGQRVTLRCSPRSGDLSVYWYQQSLDQGLQFLIQYYNGEERAKGNILERFSAQQFPDLHSELNLSSLELGDSALYFCASSVARGSAEAFFGQGTRLTVV.